This record looks at one T cell receptor (beta chain) sequence and its context. The treatment was: preoperative locoregional IRX-2 cytokine immunotherapy. Samples came from a phase Ib trial of preoperative locoregional IRX-2 cytokine immunotherapy. This entry comes from a study of preoperative IRX-2 immunotherapy in early breast cancer. Sequencing was performed with immunoSEQ multiplex PCR; in TCRdb, only in-frame clones are kept and a portion is missing. The sample includes approximately 96,000 clones, about nine tenths seen only once; the top ten take 2% to 2.5%. Germline V gives CDR1 MDHEN, CDR2 SYDVKM. The CDR3 extends over 16 amino acids. V was trimmed by 7 bases and J by 1 base, leaving 19 bases between them.

This chain links TRBV28 with TRBJ1-1; perhaps TRBD1 as D (6 bases). The sample was tumor tissue, taken after IRX-2 immunotherapy. This sequence originates from a human donor with breast cancer. CDR3 bases: TGTGCCAGCAAGGGGAACAGGGCGTTGGGGAACACTGAAGCTTTCTTT. Encoded protein: CASKGNRALGNTEAFF.